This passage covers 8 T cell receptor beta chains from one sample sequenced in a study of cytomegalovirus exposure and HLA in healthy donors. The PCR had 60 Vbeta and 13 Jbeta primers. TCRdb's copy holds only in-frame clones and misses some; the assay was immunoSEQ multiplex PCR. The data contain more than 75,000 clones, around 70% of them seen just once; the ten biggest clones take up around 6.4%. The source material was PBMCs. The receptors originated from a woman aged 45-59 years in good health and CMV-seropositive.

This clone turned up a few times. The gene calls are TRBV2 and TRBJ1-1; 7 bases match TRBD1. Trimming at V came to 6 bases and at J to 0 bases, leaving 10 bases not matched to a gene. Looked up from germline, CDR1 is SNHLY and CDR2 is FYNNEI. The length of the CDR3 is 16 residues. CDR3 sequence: CASSGTVRKMNTEAFF. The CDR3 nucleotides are TGTGCCAGCAGCGGGACAGTCAGAAAAATGAACACTGAAGCTTTCTTT.

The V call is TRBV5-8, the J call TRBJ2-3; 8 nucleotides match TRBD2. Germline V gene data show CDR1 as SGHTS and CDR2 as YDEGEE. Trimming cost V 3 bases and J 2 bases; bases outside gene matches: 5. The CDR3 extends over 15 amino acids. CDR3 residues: CASSSNGLATDTQYF. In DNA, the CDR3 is TGTGCCAGCAGCTCGAACGGACTAGCCACAGATACGCAGTATTTT.

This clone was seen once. In nucleotides, the CDR3 is TGTGCCAGCAGCCCTACAGCTCCCACAGATACGCAGTATTTT. Its translation is CASSPTAPTDTQYF. The chain couples TRBV11-2 to TRBJ2-3; D not resolved. V lost 5 bases and J 2 bases, leaving 11 bases between the germline ends. Germline V lookup: CDR1 SGHAT, CDR2 FQNNGV. This CDR3 has 14 residues. Full variable domain (outside the CDR3, taken from reference TRBV11-2 and TRBJ2-3): EAGVAQSPRYKIIEKRQSVAFWCNPISGHATLYWYQQILGQGPKLLIQFQNNGVVDDSQLPKDRFSAERLKGVDSTLKIQPAKLEDSAVYLCASSPTAPTDTQYFGPGTRLTVL.

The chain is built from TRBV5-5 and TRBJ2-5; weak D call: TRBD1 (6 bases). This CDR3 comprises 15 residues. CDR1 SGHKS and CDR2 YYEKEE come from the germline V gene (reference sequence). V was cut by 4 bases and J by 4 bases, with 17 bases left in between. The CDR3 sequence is CASSPEVNRVETQYF. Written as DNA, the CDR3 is TGTGCCAGCAGCCCGGAGGTAAACAGGGTAGAGACCCAGTACTTC.

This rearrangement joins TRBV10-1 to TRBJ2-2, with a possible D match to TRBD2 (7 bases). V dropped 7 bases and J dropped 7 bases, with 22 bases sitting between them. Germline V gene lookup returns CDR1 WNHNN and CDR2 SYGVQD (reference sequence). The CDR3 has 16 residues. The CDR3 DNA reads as TGCGCCAGCACCGACGAGAGGGGGGGATTTGACGGGGAGCTGTTTTTT. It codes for CASTDERGGFDGELFF.

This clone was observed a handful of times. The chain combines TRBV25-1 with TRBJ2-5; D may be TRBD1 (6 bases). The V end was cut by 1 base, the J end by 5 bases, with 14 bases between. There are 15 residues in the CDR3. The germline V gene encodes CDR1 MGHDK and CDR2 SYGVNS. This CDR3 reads CASSEFRGVWETQYF. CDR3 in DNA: TGTGCCAGCAGTGAATTCAGGGGCGTGTGGGAGACCCAGTACTTC.

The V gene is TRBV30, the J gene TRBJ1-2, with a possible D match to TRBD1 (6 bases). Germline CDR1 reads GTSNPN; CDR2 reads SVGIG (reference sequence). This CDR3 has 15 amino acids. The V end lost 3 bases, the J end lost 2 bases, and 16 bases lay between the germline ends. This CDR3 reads CAWRFADRDNYGYTF. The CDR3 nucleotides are TGTGCCTGGAGGTTTGCGGACAGAGACAACTATGGCTACACCTTC.

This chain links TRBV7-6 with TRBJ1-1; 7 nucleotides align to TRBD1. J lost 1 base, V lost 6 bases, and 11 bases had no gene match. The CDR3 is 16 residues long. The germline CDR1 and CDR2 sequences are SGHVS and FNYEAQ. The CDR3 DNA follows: TGTGCCAGCAGTCGCCAGGCGACAGGGACGAACACTGAAGCTTTCTTT. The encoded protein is CASSRQATGTNTEAFF.